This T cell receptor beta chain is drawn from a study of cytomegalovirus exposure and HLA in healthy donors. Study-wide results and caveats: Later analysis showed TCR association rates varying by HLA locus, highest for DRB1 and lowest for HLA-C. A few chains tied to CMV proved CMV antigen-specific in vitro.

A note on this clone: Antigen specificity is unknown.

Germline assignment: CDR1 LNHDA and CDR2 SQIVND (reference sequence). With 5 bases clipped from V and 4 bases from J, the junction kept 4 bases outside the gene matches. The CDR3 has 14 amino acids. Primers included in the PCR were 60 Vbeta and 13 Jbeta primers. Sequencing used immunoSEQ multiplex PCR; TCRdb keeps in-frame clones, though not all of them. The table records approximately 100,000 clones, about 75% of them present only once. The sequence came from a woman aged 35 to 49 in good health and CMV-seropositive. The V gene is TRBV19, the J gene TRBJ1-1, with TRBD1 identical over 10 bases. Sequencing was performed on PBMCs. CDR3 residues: CASSPGQGSTEAFF. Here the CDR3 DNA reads TGTGCCAGTAGTCCGGGACAGGGGAGCACTGAAGCTTTCTTT.